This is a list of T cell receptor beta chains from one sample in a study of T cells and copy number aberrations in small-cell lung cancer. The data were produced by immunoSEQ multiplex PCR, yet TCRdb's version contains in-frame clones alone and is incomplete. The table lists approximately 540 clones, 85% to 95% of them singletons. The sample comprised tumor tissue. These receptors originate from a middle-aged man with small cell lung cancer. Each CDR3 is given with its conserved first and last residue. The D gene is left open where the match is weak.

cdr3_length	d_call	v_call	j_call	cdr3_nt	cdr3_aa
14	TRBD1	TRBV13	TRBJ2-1	TGTGCCAGCAGCCCACGGACAGGATTAAATGAGCAGTTCTTC	CASSPRTGLNEQFF
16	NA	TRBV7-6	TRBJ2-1	TGTGCCAGCAGCTTAGAAGTGGGGAGCTCCTACAATGAGCAGTTCTTC	CASSLEVGSSYNEQFF
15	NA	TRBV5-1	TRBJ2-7	TGCGCCAGCAGTTTGCGTCCGGACAGAGCCTACGAGCAGTACTTC	CASSLRPDRAYEQYF
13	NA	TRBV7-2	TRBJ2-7	TGTGTCAGCAGCCAGATGGCTAATCATGAGCAGTACTTC	CVSSQMANHEQYF
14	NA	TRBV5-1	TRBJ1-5	TGCGTCAGCAAAGAGGGGGGCGGCAATCAGCCCCAGCATTTT	CVSKEGGGNQPQHF
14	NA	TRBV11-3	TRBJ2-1	TGTGCCAGCAGCCCCACTGGAGGGAGAAATGAGCAGTTCTTC	CASSPTGGRNEQFF
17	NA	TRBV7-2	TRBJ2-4	TGTGCCAGCAGCTTAGGCCGACAGACCCTAGCCAAAAACATTCAGTACTTC	CASSLGRQTLAKNIQYF
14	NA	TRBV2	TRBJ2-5	TGTGCCAGCAGTGGGAGGGCCTTCCAAGAGACCCAGTACTTC	CASSGRAFQETQYF
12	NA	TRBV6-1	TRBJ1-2	TGTGCCAGCAGCCTGGGTCCAGCCGGCTACACCTTC	CASSLGPAGYTF
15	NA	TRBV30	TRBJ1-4	TGTGTCGGTAATGTGGGGGCAGGGCTGGGTGAAAAACTGTTTTTT	CVGNVGAGLGEKLFF
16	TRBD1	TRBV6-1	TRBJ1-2	TGTGCCAGCAGTGAAGCTAGGACAGGGCTTAACTATGGCTACACCTTC	CASSEARTGLNYGYTF